What follows describes a single T cell receptor (beta chain). The data derive from a study of blood T cell repertoires in COVID-19. Study context: The United States, Italy and Spain supplied acute and convalescent COVID-19 samples.

Authors' methods: Amplifying reference gene primers gave estimates of nucleated cell counts. Data came from immunoSEQ multiplex PCR; TCRdb stores just in-frame clones and leaves some out. V, J and clone size were drawn from that table, and D and trimming were deduced from the DNA. The sample shows approximately 260,000 clones, more than 75% of them seen only once. The receptor's source is a woman aged 60-70 years with active or convalescent COVID-19. Sequencing used peripheral blood.

The CDR3 DNA sequence: TGCGCCAGCAGCCCTACCGGGACAACCTACGAGCAGTACTTC. This sequence encodes CASSPTGTTYEQYF. This rearrangement joins TRBV5-1 to TRBJ2-7, with a tentative D call TRBD1 (6 bases). There are 14 residues in the CDR3. The V gene's germline CDR1 is SGHRS and CDR2 YFSETQ. Trimming cost V 4 bases and J 2 bases, with 13 bases left between them.